The sequence of this T cell receptor beta chain was determined in a study of Ad26.COV2.S vaccination and SARS-CoV-2 variants. Profiled with immunoSEQ multiplex PCR; TCRdb holds only in-frame clones, not every one. In the table there are over 400,000 clones, about 90% of which are singletons. Germline V lookup: CDR1 LGHNA, CDR2 YSLEER. Trimming at V came to 0 bases and at J to 3 bases, leaving 8 bases not matched to a gene. The CDR3 is 17 residues long. Study results and limitations: Vaccinated individuals (as opposed to placebo recipients) had higher spike-specific TCR breadth.

The treatment here: 15 to 20 received Ad26.COV2.S at low or high dose, single or two shots; five or six received placebo; per-sample allocation not given. Following the first vaccine or placebo injection, samples were taken on day 63. On this clone: Antigen unknown.

This sequence originates from a person aged 18-60 years who received the Ad26.COV2.S COVID-19 vaccine or a placebo. The starting material was peripheral blood, obtained in a trial of Ad26.COV2.S vaccine versus placebo. The V call is TRBV4-3, the J call TRBJ1-5; 7 bases map to TRBD1. The CDR3 spells CASSQDPGGTDNQPQHF. In nucleotides, the CDR3 is TGCGCCAGCAGCCAAGATCCAGGCGGGACAGACAATCAGCCCCAGCATTTT.